This T cell receptor beta chain was profiled in a study of tumor-infiltrating lymphocytes in primary liver carcinoma. As for this clonotype: Its antigen is undetermined. A much bigger clone sits one base away, suggesting this may be a read error.

This CDR3 spans 13 amino acids. CDR1 and CDR2 (germline): GTSNPN, SVGIG (reference sequence). RNA and DNA were co-extracted from around 20-30 mg of unsorted bulk tissue. TCR beta cDNA was reverse-transcribed from roughly 0.45 ug of total RNA. The reaction used a constant-region primer and ProtoScript II reverse transcriptase. Investigators got TCR beta libraries out of three nested multiplex PCR rounds, done with slightly modified ARM-PCR. The first two PCR rounds used TRBV1-TRBV30 forward primers with a C-beta reverse primer, 10 to 11 cycles each. A single record per CDR3 protein comes from TCRdb applying MiXCR to the multiplex PCR reads. The table includes fewer than 250,000 distinct CDR3 sequences, just under 85% detected once. Study-level points and caveats: Overlap between tumor regions exceeded overlap of tumor with adjacent tissue or blood.

The sequence came from a man aged 40-49 years with primary liver carcinoma and hepatitis B virus infection. This sequence joins TRBV30 and TRBJ2-3; D is uncertain. The source material was tumor tissue from primary liver carcinoma. CDR3 loop: CAWSPMASETQYF. The CDR3 bases are TGTGCCTGGAGTCCCATGGCATCAGAAACGCAGTATTTT. Looking up the rest from reference TRBV30 and TRBJ2-3 gives the full variable domain: SQTIHQWPATLVQPVGSPLSLECTVEGTSNPNLYWYRQAAGRGLQLLFYSVGIGQISSEVPQNLSASRPQDRQFILSSKKLLLSDSGFYLCAWSPMASETQYFGPGTRLTVL.